Shown below are 15 T cell receptor beta chains from a single sample sequenced in a study of T cell repertoires in cytomegalovirus infection. Using its own MiXCR run on the reads, TCRdb lists one record per CDR3 protein. The sample yields a few hundred thousand distinct CDR3 sequences, around a third seen once. Their antigens are not known. The sample was cultured PBMCs, taken from culture after CMV antigen stimulation. The receptors originated from a human donor in good health (CMV status not recorded). Some clones in this sample may be carry-over from other donors' samples.

The chain has TRBV20-1 and TRBJ2-3; D unresolved. The V and J ends lost 3 bases and 1 base respectively, with 11 bases between them. Germline lookup yields CDR1 DFQATT and CDR2 SNEGSKA (reference sequence). The CDR3 has 14 amino acids. The CDR3 region has the DNA TGCAGTGCTAGTGGAACCCGGGGCACAGATACGCAGTATTTT. Its translation is CSASGTRGTDTQYF.

Only a few counts were recorded for this clonotype. V gene TRBV19 combines with J gene TRBJ2-2; D unresolved. The CDR3 loop spans 14 amino acids. Trimming took off 5 bases at V and 8 bases at J, with 15 bases between the two ends. Germline lookup yields CDR1 LNHDA and CDR2 SQIVND (reference sequence). CDR3 sequence: CASSVFEAGGELFF. CDR3 nucleotide sequence: TGTGCCAGTAGTGTGTTCGAGGCCGGGGGGGAGCTGTTTTTT.

This chain connects TRBV6-2 or TRBV6-3 to TRBJ2-1; D ambiguous. V was cut by 0 bases and J by 2 bases, with 8 bases left in between. The germline gives CDR1 MNHEY, CDR2 SVGEGT. The CDR3 is 15 amino acids. The CDR3 DNA sequence: TGTGCCAGCAGTTACTCGGGAACTACCTACAATGAGCAGTTCTTC. Translating it yields CASSYSGTTYNEQFF.

The V call is TRBV7-8, the J call TRBJ2-7; TRBD2 might be the D (6 bases). The CDR3 spans 14 residues. With 5 bases removed from V and 4 bases from J, the gap between germline ends came to 15 bases. Germline loops: CDR1 SGHVS, CDR2 FQNEAQ. CDR3 nucleotides: TGTGCCAGCAGCCTCCGCGGGACGGTTTACGAGCAGTACGTC. Translation: CASSLRGTVYEQYV.

This clonotype was observed a few times. V usage is TRBV7-2 and J usage is TRBJ2-3; 15 bases match TRBD2. Per germline, CDR1 SGHTA and CDR2 FQGNSA. The V segment lost 4 bases and the J segment 5 bases; nucleotides outside the gene matches: 4. This CDR3 spans 16 amino acids. CDR3 nucleotide sequence: TGTGCCAGCAGCTGGACTAGCGGGAGGGTTGGAGATACGCAGTATTTT. Protein sequence: CASSWTSGRVGDTQYF.

The chain recombines TRBV28 with TRBJ2-7; 7 bases map to TRBD1. Germline values: CDR1 MDHEN, CDR2 SYDVKM. This CDR3 is built from 15 residues. V shed 6 bases, J shed 2 bases, and the junction held 10 bases outside the gene matches. CDR3 sequence (DNA): TGTGCCAGCAGCCGAGCATCCGGGACAGCCTACGAGCAGTACTTC. Its translation is CASSRASGTAYEQYF.

This chain uses TRBV6-2 or TRBV6-3 with TRBJ2-7; 7 positions agree with TRBD1. The V gene end was trimmed by 0 bases and the J gene end by 3 bases; junction bases not matched to a gene: 11. Germline V CDR1 and CDR2: MNHEY, SVGEGT. This CDR3 has 17 amino acids. The CDR3 spells CASSYSRQTGRHYEQYF. CDR3 DNA sequence: TGTGCCAGCAGTTACTCGAGGCAGACAGGGCGACACTACGAGCAGTACTTC.

The chain links TRBV5-1 to TRBJ2-7; perhaps TRBD1 as D (6 bases). Trimming cost V 2 bases and J 2 bases, with 17 bases left between them. The CDR3 has 16 residues. CDR1 and CDR2 (germline): SGHRS, YFSETQ. CDR3 coding DNA: TGCGCCAGCAGCTTAACCCCTGCAGGGGAACCCTACGAGCAGTACTTC. As protein: CASSLTPAGEPYEQYF.

The V gene is TRBV7-6, the J gene TRBJ2-1; no reliable D call. Trimming shortened V by 4 bases and J by 7 bases, and 11 bases separated the two germline ends. Per the germline V gene, CDR1 is SGHVS and CDR2 is FNYEAQ. CDR3 size: 13 residues. CDR3 sequence: CASSSALKNEQFF. The CDR3 bases are TGTGCCAGCAGCTCGGCCCTAAAAAATGAGCAGTTCTTC.

This clonotype was counted only a few times. This rearrangement joins TRBV7-2 to TRBJ1-1; D gene unclear. Trimming removed 3 bases from V and 1 base from J, with 9 bases in between. CDR1 is SGHTA, CDR2 FQGNSA, per germline. CDR3 size: 14 residues. The CDR3 sequence: CASSFPLGNTEAFF. The DNA for the CDR3 is TGTGCCAGCAGCTTTCCCCTGGGGAACACTGAAGCTTTCTTT.

The rearrangement links TRBV7-2 to TRBJ2-5; D uncertain. CDR1 and CDR2 from the germline V gene are SGHTA and FQGNSA. V lost 2 bases and J 3 bases, leaving 7 bases between the germline ends. The CDR3 loop spans 13 amino acids. The CDR3 region is CASSLRVEETQYF. CDR3 sequence (DNA): TGTGCCAGCAGCTTACGAGTTGAAGAGACCCAGTACTTC.

This chain uses TRBV6-2 or TRBV6-3 with TRBJ1-2; 11 positions agree with TRBD1. The germline V gene has CDR1 MNHEY and CDR2 SVGEGT. The CDR3 has 14 residues. V shed 5 bases, J shed 7 bases, and the junction held 6 bases outside the gene matches. As DNA, the CDR3 is TGTGCCAGCAGTGACGGACAGGGGGCGTCTGGCTACACCTTC. It translates to CASSDGQGASGYTF.

This clonotype was picked up a small number of times. The chain uses TRBV4-3 and TRBJ2-3; tentatively, D is TRBD1 (6 bases). V dropped 3 bases and J dropped 3 bases, with 16 bases sitting between them. CDR1 is LGHNA and CDR2 is YSLEER in the germline V gene. The CDR3 has 16 residues. Here the CDR3 reads CASSQTGHLLTDTQYF. For the CDR3, the DNA is TGCGCCAGCAGCCAGACGGGACACCTCTTAACAGATACGCAGTATTTT.

The chain employs TRBV19 and TRBJ1-1; D is possibly TRBD1 (5 bases). This CDR3 has 14 residues. Germline CDR1 reads LNHDA; CDR2 reads SQIVND (reference sequence). The ends were cut back, 2 bases at V and 4 bases at J, with 11 bases in the middle. CDR3 nucleotides: TGTGCCAGTAGTATATCGGGGCGCGGCACTGAAGCTTTCTTT. It encodes CASSISGRGTEAFF.

The chain employs TRBV7-6 and TRBJ2-1; 8 positions agree with TRBD2. CDR3 length: 14 residues. The germline V gene encodes CDR1 SGHVS and CDR2 FNYEAQ. Losses at the gene ends were 7 bases for V and 7 bases for J; bases not matched to a gene: 9. As DNA, the CDR3 is TGTGCCAGCACTGGCGGGAGGACGGCAAATGAGCAGTTCTTC. Translation gives CASTGGRTANEQFF. Full variable domain (rest looked up from reference TRBV7-6 and TRBJ2-1): GAGVSQSPRYKVTKRGQDVALRCDPISGHVSLYWYRQALGQGPEFLTYFNYEAQQDKSGLPNDRFSAERPEGSISTLTIQRTEQRDSAMYRCASTGGRTANEQFFGPGTRLTVL.